This T cell receptor (beta chain) was observed in a study of T cell repertoires in cytomegalovirus infection. Study background: A matching HLA type, together with CMV infection, was signaled by public TCR beta signatures. Study observations and caveats: HLA-C-restricted CMV clonotypes gave the most frequent clonotype in two of eight donors. Using cumulative public TCR beta family frequency, the authors identified those who carried CMV together with the relevant HLA.

TCRdb independently ran MiXCR on the reads; one entry per CDR3 protein. Here the sample spans some 940,000 distinct CDR3 sequences, about a third being singletons. This clonotype has at least ten counts. Its antigen is unidentified. At one boundary the junction diverges from the germline segment, which might be a read error. Germline V gives CDR1 SGHVS, CDR2 FNYEAQ. The CDR3 runs to 12 residues. The rearrangement joins TRBV7-6 to TRBJ2-7; D remains ambiguous. This TCR came from a human donor in good health (CMV status not recorded). Some clones in this sample may be carry-over from other donors' samples. Sequencing was performed on cultured CD8+ T cells from PBMCs, taken from culture after CMV antigen stimulation. CDR3 nucleotide sequence: TGTGCCAGCAGCTTAGTTGCCAATAACTTGGACTTC. Residues: CASSLVANNLDF.